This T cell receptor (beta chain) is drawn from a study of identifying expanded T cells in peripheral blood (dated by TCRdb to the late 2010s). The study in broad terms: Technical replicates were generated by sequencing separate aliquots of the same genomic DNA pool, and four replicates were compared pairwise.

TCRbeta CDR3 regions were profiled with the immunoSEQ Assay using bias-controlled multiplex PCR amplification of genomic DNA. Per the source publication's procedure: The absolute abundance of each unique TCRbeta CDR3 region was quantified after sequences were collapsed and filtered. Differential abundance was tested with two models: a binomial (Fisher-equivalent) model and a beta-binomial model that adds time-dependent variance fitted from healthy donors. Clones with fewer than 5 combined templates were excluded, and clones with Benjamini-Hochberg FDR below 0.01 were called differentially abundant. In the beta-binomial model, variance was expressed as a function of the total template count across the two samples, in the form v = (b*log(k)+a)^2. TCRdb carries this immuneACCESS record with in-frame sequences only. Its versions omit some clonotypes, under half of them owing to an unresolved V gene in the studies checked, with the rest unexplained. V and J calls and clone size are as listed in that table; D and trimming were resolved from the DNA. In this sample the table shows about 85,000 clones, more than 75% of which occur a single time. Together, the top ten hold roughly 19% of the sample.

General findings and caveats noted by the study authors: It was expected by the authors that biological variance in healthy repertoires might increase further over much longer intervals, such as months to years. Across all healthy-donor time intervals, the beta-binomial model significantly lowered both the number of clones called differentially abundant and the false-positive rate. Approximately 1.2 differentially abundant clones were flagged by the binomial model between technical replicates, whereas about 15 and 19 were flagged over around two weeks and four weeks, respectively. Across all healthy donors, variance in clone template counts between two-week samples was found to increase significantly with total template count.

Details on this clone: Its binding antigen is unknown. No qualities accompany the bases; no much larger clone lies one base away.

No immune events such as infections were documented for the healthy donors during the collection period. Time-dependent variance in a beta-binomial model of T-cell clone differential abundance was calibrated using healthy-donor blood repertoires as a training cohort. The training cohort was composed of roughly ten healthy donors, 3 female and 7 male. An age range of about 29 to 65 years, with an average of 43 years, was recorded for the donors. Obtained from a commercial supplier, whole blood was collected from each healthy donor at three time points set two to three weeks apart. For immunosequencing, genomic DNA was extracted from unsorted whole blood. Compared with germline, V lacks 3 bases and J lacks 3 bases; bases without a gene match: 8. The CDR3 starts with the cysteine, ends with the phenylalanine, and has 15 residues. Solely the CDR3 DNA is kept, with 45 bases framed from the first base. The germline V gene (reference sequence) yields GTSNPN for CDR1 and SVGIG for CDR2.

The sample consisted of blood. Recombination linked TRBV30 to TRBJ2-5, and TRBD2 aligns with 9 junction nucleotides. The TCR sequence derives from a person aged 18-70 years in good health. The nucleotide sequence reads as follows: TGTGCCTGGAGCCCCGGGACTAGCCGCAAAGAGACCCAGTACTTC. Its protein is CAWSPGTSRKETQYF.